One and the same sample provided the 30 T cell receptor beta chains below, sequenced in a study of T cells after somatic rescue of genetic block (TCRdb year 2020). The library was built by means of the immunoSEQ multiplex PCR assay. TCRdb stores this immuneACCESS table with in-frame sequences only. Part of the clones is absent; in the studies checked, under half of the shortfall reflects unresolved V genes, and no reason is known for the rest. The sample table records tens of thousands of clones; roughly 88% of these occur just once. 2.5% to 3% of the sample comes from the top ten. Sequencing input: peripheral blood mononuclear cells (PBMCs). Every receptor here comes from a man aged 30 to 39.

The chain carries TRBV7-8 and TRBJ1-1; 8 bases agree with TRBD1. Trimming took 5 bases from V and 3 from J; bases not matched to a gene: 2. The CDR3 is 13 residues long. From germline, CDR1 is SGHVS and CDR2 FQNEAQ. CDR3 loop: CASSLTGDTEAFF. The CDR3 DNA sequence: TGTGCCAGCAGCCTGACAGGGGACACTGAAGCTTTCTTT. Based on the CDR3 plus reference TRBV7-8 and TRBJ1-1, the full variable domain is GAGVSQSPRYKVAKRGQDVALRCDPISGHVSLFWYQQALGQGPEFLTYFQNEAQLDKSGLPSDRFFAERPEGSVSTLKIQRTQQEDSAVYLCASSLTGDTEAFFGQGTRLTVV.

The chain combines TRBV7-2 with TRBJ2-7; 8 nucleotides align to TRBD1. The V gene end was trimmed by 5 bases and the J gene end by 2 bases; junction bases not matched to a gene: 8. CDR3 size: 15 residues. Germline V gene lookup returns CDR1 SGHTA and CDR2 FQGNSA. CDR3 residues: CASSPARGQTYEQYF. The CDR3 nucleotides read TGTGCCAGCAGCCCCGCCAGGGGGCAGACCTACGAGCAGTACTTC. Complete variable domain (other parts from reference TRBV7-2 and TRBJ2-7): GAGVSQSPSNKVTEKGKDVELRCDPISGHTALYWYRQSLGQGLEFLIYFQGNSAPDKSGLPSDRFSAERTGGSVSTLTIQRTQQEDSAVYLCASSPARGQTYEQYFGPGTRLTVT.

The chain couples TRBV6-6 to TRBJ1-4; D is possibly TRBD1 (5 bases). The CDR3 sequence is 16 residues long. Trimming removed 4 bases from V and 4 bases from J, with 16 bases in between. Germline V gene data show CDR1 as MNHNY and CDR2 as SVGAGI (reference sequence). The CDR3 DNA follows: TGTGCCAGCAGTTCGGGGGTAGTATGGGGTAATGAAAAACTGTTTTTT. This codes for CASSSGVVWGNEKLFF.

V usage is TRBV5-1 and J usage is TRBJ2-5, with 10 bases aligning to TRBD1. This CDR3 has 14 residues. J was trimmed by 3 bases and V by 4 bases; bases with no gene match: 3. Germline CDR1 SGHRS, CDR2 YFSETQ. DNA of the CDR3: TGCGCCAGCAGCCCCGGGACAGGGGAAGAGACCCAGTACTTC. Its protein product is CASSPGTGEETQYF.

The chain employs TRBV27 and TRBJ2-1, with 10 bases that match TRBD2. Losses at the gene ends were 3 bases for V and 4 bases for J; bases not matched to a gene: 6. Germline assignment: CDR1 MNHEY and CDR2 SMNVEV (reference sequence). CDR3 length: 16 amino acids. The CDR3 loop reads CASSFLTSGAYNEQFF. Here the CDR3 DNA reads TGTGCCAGCAGTTTTTTAACTAGCGGGGCGTACAATGAGCAGTTCTTC.

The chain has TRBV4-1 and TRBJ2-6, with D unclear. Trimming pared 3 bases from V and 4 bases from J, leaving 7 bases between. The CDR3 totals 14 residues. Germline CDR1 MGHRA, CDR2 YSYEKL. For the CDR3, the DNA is TGCGCCAGCAGCCACCTGTGGGGGGCCAACGTCCTGACTTTC. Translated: CASSHLWGANVLTF.

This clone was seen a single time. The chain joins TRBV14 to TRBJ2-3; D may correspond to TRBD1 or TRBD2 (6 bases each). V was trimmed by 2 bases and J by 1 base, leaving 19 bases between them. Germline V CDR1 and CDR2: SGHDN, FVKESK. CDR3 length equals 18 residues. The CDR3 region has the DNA TGTGCCAGCAGCCAAATCTCATGGGGGGCTCGTGGCACAGATACGCAGTATTTT. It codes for CASSQISWGARGTDTQYF.

The CDR3 DNA reads TGTGCCACCAGCAGGGGGGGGACAGGCGCTCTATATGGCTACACCTTC. Translation: CATSRGGTGALYGYTF. The chain carries TRBV15 and TRBJ1-2, with 8 bases identical to TRBD1. Losses at the gene ends were 3 bases for V and 5 bases for J; bases not matched to a gene: 11. Per the germline V gene, CDR1 is LNHNV and CDR2 is YYDKDF (reference sequence). CDR3 length: 16 amino acids.

CDR3 in DNA: TGTGCCATCAGTGCTCGGGAATACACCGGGGAGCTGTTTTTT. Its protein product is CAISAREYTGELFF. The chain uses TRBV10-3 and TRBJ2-2, with D possibly being TRBD2 (5 bases). The CDR3 length is 14 residues. Deletions cut 4 bases from V and 3 bases from J, with 9 bases between. The V gene's germline CDR1 is ENHRY and CDR2 SYGVKD.

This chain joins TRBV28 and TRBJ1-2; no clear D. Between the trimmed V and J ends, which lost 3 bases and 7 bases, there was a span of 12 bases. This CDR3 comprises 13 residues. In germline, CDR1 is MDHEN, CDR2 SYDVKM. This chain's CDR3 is CASSFGRTRGYTF. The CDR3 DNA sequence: TGTGCCAGCAGTTTTGGCAGGACCCGTGGCTACACCTTC.

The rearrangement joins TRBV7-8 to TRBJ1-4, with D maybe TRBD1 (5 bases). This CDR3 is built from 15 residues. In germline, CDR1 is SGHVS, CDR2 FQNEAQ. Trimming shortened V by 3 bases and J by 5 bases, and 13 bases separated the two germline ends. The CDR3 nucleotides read TGTGCCAGCAGCTTTAACTCAGGGCGAAATGAAAAACTGTTTTTT. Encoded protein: CASSFNSGRNEKLFF.

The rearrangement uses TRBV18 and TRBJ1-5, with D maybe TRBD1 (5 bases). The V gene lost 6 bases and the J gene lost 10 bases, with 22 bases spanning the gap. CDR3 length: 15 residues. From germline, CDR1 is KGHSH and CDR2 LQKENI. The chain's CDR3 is CASSQTKTAIEPQHF. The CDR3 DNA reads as TGTGCCAGCTCGCAAACTAAGACAGCAATTGAACCCCAGCATTTT.

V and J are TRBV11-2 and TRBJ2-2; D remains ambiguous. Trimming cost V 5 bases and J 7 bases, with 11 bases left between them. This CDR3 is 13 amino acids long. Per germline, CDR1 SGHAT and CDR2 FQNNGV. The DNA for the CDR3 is TGTGCCAGCAGCCCCCAACTATACGGGGAGCTGTTTTTT. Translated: CASSPQLYGELFF.

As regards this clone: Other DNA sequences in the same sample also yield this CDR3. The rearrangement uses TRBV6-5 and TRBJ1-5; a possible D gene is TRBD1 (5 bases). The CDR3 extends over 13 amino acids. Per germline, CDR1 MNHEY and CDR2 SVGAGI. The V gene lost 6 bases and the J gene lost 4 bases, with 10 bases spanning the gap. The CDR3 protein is CASSYGGNQPQHF. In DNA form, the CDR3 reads TGTGCCAGCAGCTACGGGGGGAATCAGCCCCAGCATTTT.

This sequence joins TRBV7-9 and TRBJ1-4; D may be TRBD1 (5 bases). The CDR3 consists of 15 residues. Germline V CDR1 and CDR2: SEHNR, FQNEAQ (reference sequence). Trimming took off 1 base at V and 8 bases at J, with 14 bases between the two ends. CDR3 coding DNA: TGTGCCAGCAGCTTAGAGGGGCCCTCCGGAGAAAAACTGTTTTTT. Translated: CASSLEGPSGEKLFF.

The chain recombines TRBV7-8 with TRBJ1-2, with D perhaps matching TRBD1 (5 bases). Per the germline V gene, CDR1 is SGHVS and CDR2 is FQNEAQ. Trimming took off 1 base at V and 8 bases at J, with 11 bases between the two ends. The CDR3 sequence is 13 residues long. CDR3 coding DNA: TGTGCCAGCAGCTTAGAGGGGCTTGGGGGCTACACCTTC. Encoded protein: CASSLEGLGGYTF.

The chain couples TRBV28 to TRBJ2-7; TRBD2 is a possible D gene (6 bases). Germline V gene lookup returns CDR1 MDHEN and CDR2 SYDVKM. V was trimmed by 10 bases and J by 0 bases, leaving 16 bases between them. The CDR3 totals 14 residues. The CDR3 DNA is TGTGCCACCTCACTAGCCTCTAGCTCCTACGAGCAGTACTTC. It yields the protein CATSLASSSYEQYF.

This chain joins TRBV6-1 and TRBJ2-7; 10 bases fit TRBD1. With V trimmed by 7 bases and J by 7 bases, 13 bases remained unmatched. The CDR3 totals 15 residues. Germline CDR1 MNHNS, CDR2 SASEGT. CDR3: CASMAIGGQGWEQYF. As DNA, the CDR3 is TGTGCCAGCATGGCCATTGGGGGACAGGGGTGGGAGCAGTACTTC.

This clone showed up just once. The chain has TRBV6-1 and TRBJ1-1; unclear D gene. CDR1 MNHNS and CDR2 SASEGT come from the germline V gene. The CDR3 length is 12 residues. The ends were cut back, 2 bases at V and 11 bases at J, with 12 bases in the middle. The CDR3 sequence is CASSEWVDHAFF. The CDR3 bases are TGTGCCAGCAGTGAATGGGTGGATCATGCTTTCTTT.

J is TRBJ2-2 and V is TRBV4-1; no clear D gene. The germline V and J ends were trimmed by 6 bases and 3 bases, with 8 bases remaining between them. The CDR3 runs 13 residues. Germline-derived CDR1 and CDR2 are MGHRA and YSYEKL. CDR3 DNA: TGCGCCAGCAGAAGAGGTTACACCGGGGAGCTGTTTTTT. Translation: CASRRGYTGELFF.

The CDR3 DNA sequence: TGTGCCAGCAGTTTGAGACTGGATACGCAGTATTTT. Translation gives CASSLRLDTQYF. This chain joins TRBV28 and TRBJ2-3; D gene ambiguous. The V end was cut by 3 bases, the J end by 6 bases, with 7 bases between. This CDR3 has 12 amino acids. Germline V lookup: CDR1 MDHEN, CDR2 SYDVKM.

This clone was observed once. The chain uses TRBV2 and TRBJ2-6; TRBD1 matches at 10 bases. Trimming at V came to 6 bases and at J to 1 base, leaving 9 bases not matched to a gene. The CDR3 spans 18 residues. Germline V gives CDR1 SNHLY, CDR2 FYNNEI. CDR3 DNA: TGTGCCAGCAGCCAGCTTAGACAGGGGGCTTCTGGGGCCAACGTCCTGACTTTC. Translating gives CASSQLRQGASGANVLTF.

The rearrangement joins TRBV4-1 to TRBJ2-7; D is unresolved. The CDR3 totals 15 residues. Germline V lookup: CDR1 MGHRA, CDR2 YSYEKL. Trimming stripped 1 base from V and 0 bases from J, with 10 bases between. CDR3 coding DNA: TGCGCCAGCAGCCAAGCCCCCTCGAGCTCCTACGAGCAGTACTTC. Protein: CASSQAPSSSYEQYF.

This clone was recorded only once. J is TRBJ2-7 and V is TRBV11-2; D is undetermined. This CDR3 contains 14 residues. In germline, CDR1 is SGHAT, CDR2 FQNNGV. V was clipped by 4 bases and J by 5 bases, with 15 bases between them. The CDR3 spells CASSSMATLDEQYF. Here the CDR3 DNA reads TGTGCCAGCAGCTCTATGGCCACCCTTGACGAGCAGTACTTC.

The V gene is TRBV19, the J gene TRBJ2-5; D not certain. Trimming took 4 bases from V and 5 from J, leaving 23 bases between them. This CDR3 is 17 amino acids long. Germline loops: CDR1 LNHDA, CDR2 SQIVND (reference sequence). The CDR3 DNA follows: TGTGCCAGTAGTACCCGAGATATGAAGGGCGGTTTCGAGACCCAGTACTTC. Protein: CASSTRDMKGGFETQYF. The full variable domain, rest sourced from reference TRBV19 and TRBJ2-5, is DGGITQSPKYLFRKEGQNVTLSCEQNLNHDAMYWYRQDPGQGLRLIYYSQIVNDFQKGDIAEGYSVSREKKESFPLTVTSAQKNPTAFYLCASSTRDMKGGFETQYFGPGTRLLVL.

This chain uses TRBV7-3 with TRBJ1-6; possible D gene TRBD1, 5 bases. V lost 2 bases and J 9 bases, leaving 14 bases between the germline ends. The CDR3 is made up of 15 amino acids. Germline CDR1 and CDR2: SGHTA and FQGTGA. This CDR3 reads CASSLFSGDSSPLHF. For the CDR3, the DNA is TGTGCCAGCAGCTTATTTTCGGGGGATAGTTCACCCCTCCACTTT.

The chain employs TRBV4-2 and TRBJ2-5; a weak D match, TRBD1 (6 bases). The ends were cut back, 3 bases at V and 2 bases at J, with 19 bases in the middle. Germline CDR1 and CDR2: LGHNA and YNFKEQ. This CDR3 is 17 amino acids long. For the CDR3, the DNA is TGTGCCAGCAGCCACGCAAGGGGGACCGGCCGGCAAGAGACCCAGTACTTC. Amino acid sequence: CASSHARGTGRQETQYF.

The CDR3 here is CASSPQGRGRGWEQYF. CDR3 sequence (DNA): TGTGCCAGCAGTCCCCAAGGGCGCGGGAGGGGGTGGGAGCAGTACTTC. The chain joins TRBV27 to TRBJ2-7, with 9 bases that match TRBD2. The germline gives CDR1 MNHEY, CDR2 SMNVEV (reference sequence). This CDR3 spans 16 amino acids. V trimming: 5 bases; J trimming: 7 bases; junction bases outside the gene matches: 15.

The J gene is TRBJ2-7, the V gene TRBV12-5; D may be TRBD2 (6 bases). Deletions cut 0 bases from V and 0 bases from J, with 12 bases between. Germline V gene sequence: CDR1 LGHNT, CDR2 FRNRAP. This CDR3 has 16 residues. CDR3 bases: TGTGCTAGTGGTTTGGTACGAGGAGGGAGCTCCTACGAGCAGTACTTC. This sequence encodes CASGLVRGGSSYEQYF.

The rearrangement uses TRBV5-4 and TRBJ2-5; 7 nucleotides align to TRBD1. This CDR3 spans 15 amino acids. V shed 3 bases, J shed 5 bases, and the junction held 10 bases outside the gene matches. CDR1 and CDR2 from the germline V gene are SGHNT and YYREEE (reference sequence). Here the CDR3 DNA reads TGTGCCAGCAGCTCCTTACCGACAGGGATGGAGACCCAGTACTTC. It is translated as CASSSLPTGMETQYF.